Included here is one T cell receptor beta chain sequence, with context. Its antigen is currently unknown. The CDR3 consists of 14 residues. With V trimmed by 1 base and J by 10 bases, 10 bases remained unmatched. Germline assignment: CDR1 DFQATT and CDR2 SNEGSKA (reference sequence). Quantitative 5'-RACE with molecular barcodes produced the TCR beta libraries. TCRdb called the 5' RACE reads again in MiXCR, with one record for every CDR3 protein. Of around 130,000 distinct CDR3 sequences in the sample, 6% to 8.5% were seen once. The data stem from a study of CD8 T cells in ankylosing spondylitis. Study-level findings and limits: Matched ankylosing spondylitis synovial fluid reportedly showed significant enrichment of disease-linked clones. Certain motif variants had earlier appeared in reactive arthritis synovial fluid and blood.

The chain is built from TRBV20-1 and TRBJ2-1, with 7 bases lining up with TRBD2. The material sequenced was blood, either unsorted or a sorted T cell fraction (not recorded which). The sequence derives from a male donor with ankylosing spondylitis or in good health (not recorded which). CDR3 coding DNA: TGCAGTGCTAGAGTCCCAGCGGGATCTCCGGAGCAGTTCTTC. Translation: CSARVPAGSPEQFF.